Listed below are T cell receptor beta chains from one sample, sequenced in a study of T cell repertoires in cytomegalovirus infection. Each CDR3 protein is one row after TCRdb ran MiXCR on the reads. The sample yields 200,000 or so distinct CDR3 sequences, about 30% seen once. The sequenced sample consisted of PBMCs. These receptors were taken from a human donor in good health (CMV status not recorded). Some clones in this sample may be carry-over from other donors' samples. Both conserved end residues are part of each CDR3. The order of the fields is clone size, D gene, V gene, J gene, CDR3 DNA, CDR3 protein. D genes are given only for firm matches. Size values are once, few and many counts, or a class for expanded clones, and some rows have none.

clone_size: many; d_call: .; v_call: TRBV7-2; j_call: TRBJ2-7; cdr3_nt: TGTGCCAGCAGCACTATCATGGGGGAGCAGTACTTC; cdr3_aa: CASSTIMGEQYF
clone_size: few; d_call: .; v_call: TRBV11-2; j_call: TRBJ2-7; cdr3_nt: TGTGCCAGCAGCTTAGAATGGGGAAGCGAGCAGTACTTC; cdr3_aa: CASSLEWGSEQYF
clone_size: many; d_call: .; v_call: TRBV7-2; j_call: TRBJ2-7; cdr3_nt: TGTGCCAGCAGCTTAGCGGGGGGCGCGAGCTCCTACGAGCAGTACTTC; cdr3_aa: CASSLAGGASSYEQYF
clone_size: few; d_call: TRBD1; v_call: TRBV6-8; j_call: TRBJ2-7; cdr3_nt: TGTGCCAGCAGTTACCTCGACAGGGGGAACGAGCAGTACTTC; cdr3_aa: CASSYLDRGNEQYF
clone_size: .; d_call: .; v_call: TRBV5-1; j_call: TRBJ2-2; cdr3_nt: TGCGCCAGCAGCTTGGAAGGGTCCCACACCGGGGAGCTGTTTTTT; cdr3_aa: CASSLEGSHTGELFF
clone_size: .; d_call: TRBD1; v_call: TRBV12-3/TRBV12-4; j_call: TRBJ2-2; cdr3_nt: TGTGCCAGCAGTCCCGACAGGGGTAACACCGGGGAGCTGTTTTTT; cdr3_aa: CASSPDRGNTGELFF
clone_size: .; d_call: .; v_call: TRBV2; j_call: TRBJ1-2; cdr3_nt: TGTGCCAGCAGAGTGTGGGGCTACACCTTC; cdr3_aa: CASRVWGYTF
clone_size: .; d_call: .; v_call: TRBV29-1; j_call: TRBJ1-1; cdr3_nt: TGCAGCGTTGAACTTAGGGCCTGGAGCACTGAAGCTTTCTTT; cdr3_aa: CSVELRAWSTEAFF
clone_size: .; d_call: .; v_call: TRBV7-2; j_call: TRBJ1-2; cdr3_nt: TGTGCCAGCAGCTTAGCCGTGACTGGAGTTTATGGCTACACCTTC; cdr3_aa: CASSLAVTGVYGYTF
clone_size: few; d_call: .; v_call: TRBV12-3/TRBV12-4; j_call: TRBJ2-2; cdr3_nt: TGTGCCAGCACCGAGTCGGGCACCGGGGAGCTGTTTTTT; cdr3_aa: CASTESGTGELFF
clone_size: .; d_call: .; v_call: TRBV7-3; j_call: TRBJ1-1; cdr3_nt: TGTGCCAGCAGTCCCTCCGGGACGGCCCACACTGAAGCTTTCTTT; cdr3_aa: CASSPSGTAHTEAFF
clone_size: .; d_call: TRBD1; v_call: TRBV28; j_call: TRBJ2-7; cdr3_nt: TGTGCCACCTTTGGACGCTACCGGGACAGAGGCTACGAGCAGTACTTC; cdr3_aa: CATFGRYRDRGYEQYF
clone_size: few; d_call: TRBD2; v_call: TRBV7-2; j_call: TRBJ2-3; cdr3_nt: TGTGCCAGCACCCCGGGACTACTCACAGATACGCAGTATTTT; cdr3_aa: CASTPGLLTDTQYF
clone_size: few; d_call: TRBD1; v_call: TRBV12-3/TRBV12-4; j_call: TRBJ1-1; cdr3_nt: TGTGCCAGCAGACCCCGCCGGGACAGGGGAGTTGGTATGGCTATGAACACTGAAGCTTTCTTT; cdr3_aa: CASRPRRDRGVGMAMNTEAFF
clone_size: many; d_call: .; v_call: TRBV7-7; j_call: TRBJ1-4; cdr3_nt: TGTGCTAGCAGCTTGTCGAGGGGTCGGGATGAAAAACTGTTTTTT; cdr3_aa: CASSLSRGRDEKLFF
clone_size: .; d_call: TRBD1; v_call: TRBV11-2; j_call: TRBJ2-7; cdr3_nt: TGTGCCAGCAGCTCGTACAGGGGTAGAGACTACGAGCAGTACTTC; cdr3_aa: CASSSYRGRDYEQYF
clone_size: many; d_call: TRBD1; v_call: TRBV7-2; j_call: TRBJ1-2; cdr3_nt: TGTGCCAGCAGCTTAAGAAGACAGGGATATGGCTACACCTTC; cdr3_aa: CASSLRRQGYGYTF
clone_size: .; d_call: TRBD2; v_call: TRBV20-1; j_call: TRBJ2-5; cdr3_nt: TGCAGTGCCCCACCAAGCGGGGGCCGAGGAAAGACCCAGTACTTC; cdr3_aa: CSAPPSGGRGKTQYF
clone_size: few; d_call: .; v_call: TRBV7-9; j_call: TRBJ1-1; cdr3_nt: TGTGCCAGCAGCCCCGTTAACCAGAACACTGAAGCTTTCTTT; cdr3_aa: CASSPVNQNTEAFF
clone_size: few; d_call: .; v_call: TRBV5-1; j_call: TRBJ2-7; cdr3_nt: TGCGCCAGCAGCTTGTTAACATCTAGGGACTACGAGCAGTACTTC; cdr3_aa: CASSLLTSRDYEQYF
clone_size: .; d_call: .; v_call: TRBV19; j_call: TRBJ1-1; cdr3_nt: TGTGCCAGTAGTAGCGAATTGAACACTGAAGCTTTCTTT; cdr3_aa: CASSSELNTEAFF
clone_size: many; d_call: TRBD2; v_call: TRBV7-3; j_call: TRBJ2-3; cdr3_nt: TGTGCCAGCAGCTTAAATGGCGGGGGAACTGATACGCAGTATTTT; cdr3_aa: CASSLNGGGTDTQYF
clone_size: few; d_call: .; v_call: TRBV9; j_call: TRBJ2-7; cdr3_nt: TGTGCCAGCAGCGTACTTCCGACAGACTTCTCCTACGAGCAGTACTTC; cdr3_aa: CASSVLPTDFSYEQYF
clone_size: .; d_call: .; v_call: TRBV25-1; j_call: TRBJ2-1; cdr3_nt: TGTGCCAGCACCCCTGGTGGACAACCGTACAATGAGCAGTTCTTC; cdr3_aa: CASTPGGQPYNEQFF
clone_size: few; d_call: TRBD1; v_call: TRBV19; j_call: TRBJ1-1; cdr3_nt: TGTGCCAGTAGTGGGCGACGGGGGCCAGGGGGCGAGAGGGCCACTGAAGCTTTCTTT; cdr3_aa: CASSGRRGPGGERATEAFF
clone_size: many; d_call: .; v_call: TRBV7-2; j_call: TRBJ1-3; cdr3_nt: TGTGCCAGCAGCTTAGCACAGGGAAACACCATATATTTT; cdr3_aa: CASSLAQGNTIYF
clone_size: .; d_call: .; v_call: TRBV15; j_call: TRBJ2-2; cdr3_nt: TGTGCCACCAGAGCAGGTGGCCTGAACACCGGGGAGCTGTTTTTT; cdr3_aa: CATRAGGLNTGELFF
clone_size: few; d_call: .; v_call: TRBV20-1; j_call: TRBJ1-1; cdr3_nt: TGCAGTGCTCCCTTGACGAACACTGAAGCTTTCTTT; cdr3_aa: CSAPLTNTEAFF
clone_size: many; d_call: TRBD1; v_call: TRBV11-2; j_call: TRBJ2-1; cdr3_nt: TGTGCCACTCGACAGGGGAGCTCCTACAATGAGCAGTTCTTC; cdr3_aa: CATRQGSSYNEQFF
clone_size: .; d_call: .; v_call: TRBV6-2/TRBV6-3; j_call: TRBJ2-6; cdr3_nt: TGTGCCAGCAGACTTATGCGGGGTTTCCCTGGGGCCAACGTCCTGACTTTC; cdr3_aa: CASRLMRGFPGANVLTF
clone_size: many; d_call: TRBD1; v_call: TRBV3-1; j_call: TRBJ1-1; cdr3_nt: TGTGCCAGCAGCCAAGGTGGCAGGGGGCTAATGGGCACTGAAGCTTTCTTT; cdr3_aa: CASSQGGRGLMGTEAFF
clone_size: few; d_call: TRBD1; v_call: TRBV11-2; j_call: TRBJ1-4; cdr3_nt: TGTGCCAGCAGCTACAGGGGCGTAAATGAAAAACTGTTTTTT; cdr3_aa: CASSYRGVNEKLFF
clone_size: few; d_call: .; v_call: TRBV12-3/TRBV12-4; j_call: TRBJ1-1; cdr3_nt: TGTGCCAGCAGTCCCGGGACTCCCCTAAGTTTCTTT; cdr3_aa: CASSPGTPLSFF
clone_size: few; d_call: .; v_call: TRBV10-3; j_call: TRBJ2-6; cdr3_nt: TGTGCCATCAGTGCGGGCATTTCTGGGGCCAACGTCCTGACTTTC; cdr3_aa: CAISAGISGANVLTF
clone_size: .; d_call: .; v_call: TRBV14; j_call: TRBJ2-5; cdr3_nt: TGTGCCAGCAGCCAAGGTAGCTGGCAAGAGACCCAGTACTTC; cdr3_aa: CASSQGSWQETQYF
clone_size: .; d_call: .; v_call: TRBV7-8; j_call: TRBJ1-1; cdr3_nt: TGTGCCAGCAGCTTAATTAATTGGAACGAAGCTTTCTTT; cdr3_aa: CASSLINWNEAFF
clone_size: .; d_call: .; v_call: TRBV15; j_call: TRBJ1-5; cdr3_nt: TGTGCCACCAGCAGCTTTGGGAGGGGTTTGGGGCAGCCCCAGCATTTT; cdr3_aa: CATSSFGRGLGQPQHF
clone_size: .; d_call: .; v_call: TRBV19; j_call: TRBJ1-1; cdr3_nt: TGTGCCAGTAGTATATCGACGGACTCTACTGAAGCTTTCTTT; cdr3_aa: CASSISTDSTEAFF
clone_size: few; d_call: .; v_call: TRBV3-1; j_call: TRBJ1-6; cdr3_nt: TGTGCCAGCAGCCAAGATTCCAGGGGTTGGAATTCACCCCTCCACTTT; cdr3_aa: CASSQDSRGWNSPLHF
clone_size: few; d_call: .; v_call: TRBV12-3/TRBV12-4; j_call: TRBJ1-4; cdr3_nt: TGTGCCAGCAGTTTGTGGGGCACTAATGAAAAACTGTTTTTT; cdr3_aa: CASSLWGTNEKLFF
clone_size: .; d_call: .; v_call: TRBV7-2; j_call: TRBJ1-1; cdr3_nt: TGTGCCAGCAGCCTTAATTTTCCCCTAACCACTGAAGCTTTCTTT; cdr3_aa: CASSLNFPLTTEAFF
clone_size: .; d_call: .; v_call: TRBV12-3/TRBV12-4; j_call: TRBJ2-5; cdr3_nt: TGTGCCAGCAGTTTTCGCGGGGGCTCGCAAGAGACCCAGTACTTC; cdr3_aa: CASSFRGGSQETQYF
clone_size: .; d_call: .; v_call: TRBV6-5; j_call: TRBJ1-2; cdr3_nt: TGTGCCAGCAGTGGAATCCCCCCCCCCTATGGCTACACCTTC; cdr3_aa: CASSGIPPPYGYTF
clone_size: .; d_call: .; v_call: TRBV10-3; j_call: TRBJ2-7; cdr3_nt: TGTGCCATCAGTGAGTCAGGGGAGACAGAGAACGAGCAGTACTTC; cdr3_aa: CAISESGETENEQYF
clone_size: .; d_call: .; v_call: TRBV2; j_call: TRBJ1-1; cdr3_nt: TGTGCCAGCTTTAGTGGAAGGGGAATGAACACTGAAGCTTTCTTT; cdr3_aa: CASFSGRGMNTEAFF
clone_size: .; d_call: TRBD1; v_call: TRBV7-6; j_call: TRBJ1-4; cdr3_nt: TGTGCCAGCAGCTTGGACAGGGGAGTGGAAATTAAGGTTGAAAAACTGTTTTTT; cdr3_aa: CASSLDRGVEIKVEKLFF
clone_size: many; d_call: .; v_call: TRBV6-1; j_call: TRBJ2-1; cdr3_nt: TGTGCCAGCAGTGCAAGGGGGGCCTACAATGAGCAGTTCTTC; cdr3_aa: CASSARGAYNEQFF
clone_size: many; d_call: .; v_call: TRBV7-9; j_call: TRBJ1-5; cdr3_nt: TGTGCCAGCAGCCCAGACGGGGGGAAGAGTCAGCCCCAGCATTTT; cdr3_aa: CASSPDGGKSQPQHF
clone_size: .; d_call: .; v_call: TRBV5-5; j_call: TRBJ2-3; cdr3_nt: TGTGCCAGCAGCTTGGGACTAGAATTAACAGATACGCAGTATTTT; cdr3_aa: CASSLGLELTDTQYF
clone_size: many; d_call: TRBD2; v_call: TRBV7-2; j_call: TRBJ2-3; cdr3_nt: TGTGCCAGCAGCTTAAATGCGGCGGGGGGTACGGGCGCAGATACGCAGTATTTT; cdr3_aa: CASSLNAAGGTGADTQYF
clone_size: few; d_call: .; v_call: TRBV10-3; j_call: TRBJ1-6; cdr3_nt: TGTGCCATCAGCCTCCGGGACATGGATTCTCCCCACTTT; cdr3_aa: CAISLRDMDSPHF
clone_size: .; d_call: .; v_call: TRBV2; j_call: TRBJ1-3; cdr3_nt: TGTGCCAGCACCCAGGGACCTGGAAACACCATATATTTT; cdr3_aa: CASTQGPGNTIYF
clone_size: .; d_call: .; v_call: TRBV23-1; j_call: TRBJ1-5; cdr3_nt: TGCGCCAGCAGTCAATTGGGATTATATAGCAATCAGCCCCAGCATTTT; cdr3_aa: CASSQLGLYSNQPQHF
clone_size: .; d_call: .; v_call: TRBV12-3/TRBV12-4; j_call: TRBJ2-1; cdr3_nt: TGTGCCAGCAGTTTCCTCCAGCTCAATGAGCAGTTCTTC; cdr3_aa: CASSFLQLNEQFF
clone_size: .; d_call: .; v_call: TRBV4-3; j_call: TRBJ2-1; cdr3_nt: TGCGCCAGCAGCCCGGGACTTCTTAATGAGCAGTTCTTC; cdr3_aa: CASSPGLLNEQFF
clone_size: few; d_call: .; v_call: TRBV7-2; j_call: TRBJ1-2; cdr3_nt: TGTGCCAGCGACGCCGCGAACTATGGCTACACCTTC; cdr3_aa: CASDAANYGYTF
clone_size: once; d_call: TRBD1; v_call: TRBV5-1; j_call: TRBJ1-1; cdr3_nt: TGCGCCAGCAGCTACGGGGGACAGCCTGAAGCTTTCTTT; cdr3_aa: CASSYGGQPEAFF